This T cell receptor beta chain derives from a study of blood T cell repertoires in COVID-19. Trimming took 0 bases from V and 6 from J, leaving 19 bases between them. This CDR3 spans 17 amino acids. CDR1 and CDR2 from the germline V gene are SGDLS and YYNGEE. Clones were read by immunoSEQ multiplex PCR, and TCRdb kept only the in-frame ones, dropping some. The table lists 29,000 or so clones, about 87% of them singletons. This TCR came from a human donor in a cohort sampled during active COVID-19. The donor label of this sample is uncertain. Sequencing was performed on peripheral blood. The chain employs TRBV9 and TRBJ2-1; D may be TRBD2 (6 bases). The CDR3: CASSVAPRTGAGNEQFF. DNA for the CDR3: TGTGCCAGCAGCGTAGCCCCGAGGACGGGAGCGGGCAATGAGCAGTTCTTC.